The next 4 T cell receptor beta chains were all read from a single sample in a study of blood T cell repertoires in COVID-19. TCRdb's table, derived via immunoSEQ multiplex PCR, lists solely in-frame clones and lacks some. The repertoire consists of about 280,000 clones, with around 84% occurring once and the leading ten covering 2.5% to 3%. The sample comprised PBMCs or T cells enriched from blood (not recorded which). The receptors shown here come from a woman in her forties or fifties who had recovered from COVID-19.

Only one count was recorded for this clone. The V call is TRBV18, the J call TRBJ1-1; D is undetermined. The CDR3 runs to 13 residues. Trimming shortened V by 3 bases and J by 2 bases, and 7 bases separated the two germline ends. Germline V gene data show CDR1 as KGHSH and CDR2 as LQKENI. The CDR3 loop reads CASSPPGNTEAFF. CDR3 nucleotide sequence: TGTGCCAGCTCACCCCCGGGAAACACTGAAGCTTTCTTT. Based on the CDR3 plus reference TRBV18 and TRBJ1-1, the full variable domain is NAGVMQNPRHLVRRRGQEARLRCSPMKGHSHVYWYRQLPEEGLKFMVYLQKENIIDESGMPKERFSAEFPKEGPSILRIQQVVRGDSAAYFCASSPPGNTEAFFGQGTRLTVV.

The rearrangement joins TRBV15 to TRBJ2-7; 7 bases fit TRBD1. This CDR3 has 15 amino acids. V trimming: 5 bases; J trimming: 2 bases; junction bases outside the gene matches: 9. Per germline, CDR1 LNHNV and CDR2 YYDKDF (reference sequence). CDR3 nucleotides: TGTGCCACCAGCGCGAGGGGGACAGCCACCTACGAGCAGTACTTC. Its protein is CATSARGTATYEQYF. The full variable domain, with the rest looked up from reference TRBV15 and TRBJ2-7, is DAMVIQNPRYQVTQFGKPVTLSCSQTLNHNVMYWYQQKSSQAPKLLFHYYDKDFNNEADTPDNFQSRRPNTSFCFLDIRSPGLGDTAMYLCATSARGTATYEQYFGPGTRLTVT.

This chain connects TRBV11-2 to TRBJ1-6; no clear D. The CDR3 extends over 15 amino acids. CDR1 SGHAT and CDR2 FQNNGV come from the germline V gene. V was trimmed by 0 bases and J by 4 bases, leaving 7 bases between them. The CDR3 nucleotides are TGTGCCAGCAGCTTAGAAGTGGCTTATAATTCACCCCTCCACTTT. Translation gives CASSLEVAYNSPLHF.

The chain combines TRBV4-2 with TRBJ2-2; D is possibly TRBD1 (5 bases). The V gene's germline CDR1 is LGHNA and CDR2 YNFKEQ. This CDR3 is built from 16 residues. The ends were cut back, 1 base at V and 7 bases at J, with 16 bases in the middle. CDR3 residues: CASSQVVGAPDGELFF. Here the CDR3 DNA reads TGTGCCAGCAGCCAAGTAGTAGGGGCGCCAGACGGGGAGCTGTTTTTT.